The text below deals with one T cell receptor beta chain. As yet, its antigen is unknown. With a J-beta primer mix and a sample-barcoded 5' primer, a second PCR ran about 6 to 11 cycles. A single record per CDR3 protein comes from TCRdb applying MiXCR to the 5' RACE reads. The repertoire includes around 1,900,000 distinct CDR3 sequences, 35% to 50% of them detected once, and 20% to 25% sits in the top ten. This entry belongs to a study of blood T cells in healthy people across ages. This CDR3 comprises 16 residues. V was pared by 8 bases and J by 2 bases, with 16 bases between. Whole-study results and caveats: Versus aged donors, long-lived donors had higher diversity and more naive CD4+ cells. Older individuals had lower TCR beta diversity per million T cells (the decline was roughly linear). Underestimates were what the diversity estimates from one million T cells were considered to be.

The sequencing input was blood. The receptor was derived from a human donor in good health. J is TRBJ1-6 and V is TRBV23-1; D gene unclear. TRBV23-1 is an open reading frame, and its role is uncertain. CDR3 nucleotide sequence: TGCGCCAGCCGCCCCGGTTTAGTCGCCTATAATTCACCCCTCCACTTT. It is translated as CASRPGLVAYNSPLHF.